Each of the 15 T cell receptor beta chains below was sequenced from the same sample in a study of cytomegalovirus exposure and HLA in healthy donors. Sequencing was performed with immunoSEQ multiplex PCR; in TCRdb, only in-frame clones are kept and a portion is missing. The sample shows roughly 250,000 clones, about 86% of them seen only once. The sequencing input was PBMCs. The receptor source for this set is a young woman in good health and CMV-seropositive.

The chain employs TRBV5-4 and TRBJ2-1; 11 bases are a match to TRBD2. The V segment lost 4 bases and the J segment 5 bases; nucleotides outside the gene matches: 2. The CDR3 spans 14 residues. CDR1 SGHNT and CDR2 YYREEE come from the germline V gene (reference sequence). CDR3 loop: CASSQGLADNEQFF. Written as DNA, the CDR3 is TGTGCCAGCAGCCAGGGACTAGCGGACAATGAGCAGTTCTTC.

This sequence joins TRBV5-6 and TRBJ2-7, with TRBD2 identical over 10 bases. CDR1 is SGHDT and CDR2 is YYEEEE in the germline V gene. CDR3 size: 19 residues. The trim removed 3 bases at V and 1 base at J, leaving 16 bases unmatched. The DNA for the CDR3 is TGTGCCAGCAGCTCGGGTGACAGGGGATGGACTAGCGGTTCCTACGAGCAGTACTTC. Its protein is CASSSGDRGWTSGSYEQYF.

V and J are TRBV29-1 and TRBJ1-1, with no clear D. From germline, CDR1 is SQVTM and CDR2 ANQGSEA. The CDR3 has 13 residues. Trimming pared 8 bases from V and 5 bases from J, leaving 18 bases between. CDR3 in amino acids: CSTYDGEWTEAFF. The CDR3 DNA follows: TGCAGCACATATGACGGGGAGTGGACTGAAGCTTTCTTT.

Only a few counts were recorded for this clone. V gene TRBV19 combines with J gene TRBJ2-7; possibly TRBD2 for D (5 bases). The V and J ends lost 2 bases and 9 bases respectively, with 14 bases between them. This CDR3 comprises 13 residues. Germline V gene sequence: CDR1 LNHDA, CDR2 SQIVND (reference sequence). In DNA, the CDR3 is TGTGCCAGTAGTATAAAGGACGGGGTTGGGCAGTACTTC. Protein sequence: CASSIKDGVGQYF.

This clone showed up many times. The chain joins TRBV18 to TRBJ1-3; D gene uncertain. Trimming left V 4 bases short and J 0 bases short, with 16 bases between. Germline V gene sequence: CDR1 KGHSH, CDR2 LQKENI. The CDR3 extends over 17 amino acids. CDR3 protein: CASSLSPATGSGNTIYF. CDR3 DNA: TGTGCCAGCTCACTGAGTCCCGCGACGGGCTCTGGAAACACCATATATTTT.

This clone was counted once. Here the CDR3 reads CASRAYGVNTIYF. CDR3 nucleotide sequence: TGTGCCAGCAGAGCCTACGGGGTAAACACCATATATTTT. This chain joins TRBV27 and TRBJ1-3, with D unclear. The V gene lost 6 bases and the J gene lost 6 bases, with 12 bases spanning the gap. The germline V gene has CDR1 MNHEY and CDR2 SMNVEV (reference sequence). This CDR3 spans 13 amino acids.

This chain links TRBV18 with TRBJ2-1; the match to TRBD1 covers 9 bases. Trimming removed 5 bases from V and 8 bases from J; junction bases left unmatched: 7. CDR3 length equals 14 residues. Germline lookup yields CDR1 KGHSH and CDR2 LQKENI. In DNA, the CDR3 is TGTGCCAGCTCATGGACAGGGGAGCGAGATGAGCAGTTCTTC. This encodes CASSWTGERDEQFF.

This clone was seen only once. The chain has TRBV6-5 and TRBJ2-1; weak D call: TRBD2 (6 bases). Trimming stripped 0 bases from V and 7 bases from J, with 16 bases between. The CDR3 loop spans 16 amino acids. CDR1 is MNHEY and CDR2 is SVGAGI in the germline V gene. In DNA form, the CDR3 reads TGTGCCAGCAGTTACTCGTCGGGGGAAGTGGTGAATGAGCAGTTCTTC. As protein: CASSYSSGEVVNEQFF.

J is TRBJ2-1 and V is TRBV18; TRBD1 agrees at 8 bases. Germline CDR1 and CDR2: KGHSH and LQKENI. The CDR3 sequence is 16 residues long. Trimming at V came to 3 bases and at J to 6 bases, leaving 10 bases not matched to a gene. As DNA, the CDR3 is TGTGCCAGCTCACCGACGGGACAGGCCGGATCCAATGAGCAGTTCTTC. Its translation is CASSPTGQAGSNEQFF.

The chain couples TRBV5-4 to TRBJ2-6; 7 nucleotides match TRBD1. Per germline, CDR1 SGHNT and CDR2 YYREEE (reference sequence). The CDR3 has 15 amino acids. J gave up 3 bases and V 4 bases, and 4 bases lay outside the gene matches. Here the CDR3 reads CASSTYRGGANVLTF. The CDR3, as DNA: TGTGCCAGCAGCACTTACAGGGGTGGGGCCAACGTCCTGACTTTC.

The genes are TRBV27 and TRBJ1-1, with D possibly being TRBD1 (6 bases). Germline CDR1 reads MNHEY; CDR2 reads SMNVEV (reference sequence). The CDR3 runs to 16 residues. The germline V and J ends were trimmed by 5 bases and 2 bases, with 18 bases remaining between them. CDR3 sequence: CASSTFYRADNTEAFF. Here the CDR3 DNA reads TGTGCCAGCAGTACTTTTTACAGGGCCGATAACACTGAAGCTTTCTTT.

The rearrangement uses TRBV7-3 and TRBJ2-1; D is uncertain. The CDR3 is 13 residues long. The germline CDR1 and CDR2 sequences are SGHTA and FQGTGA. V lost 5 bases and J lost 5, with 10 bases in between. In DNA form, the CDR3 reads TGTGCCAGCAGCGTCCTCCGGGACAATGAGCAGTTCTTC. Protein product: CASSVLRDNEQFF.

The chain couples TRBV15 to TRBJ1-2; 9 bases agree with TRBD1. CDR1 is LNHNV and CDR2 is YYDKDF in the germline V gene (reference sequence). Trimming cost V 3 bases and J 4 bases; bases outside gene matches: 6. There are 15 residues in the CDR3. CDR3 DNA sequence: TGTGCCACCAGCAGTCCCGGACAGGGGTCCTATGGCTACACCTTC. Its protein is CATSSPGQGSYGYTF.

The chain is built from TRBV19 and TRBJ2-1, with TRBD2 identical over 8 bases. CDR1 and CDR2 (germline): LNHDA, SQIVND (reference sequence). Trimming removed 8 bases from V and 2 bases from J; junction bases left unmatched: 8. The CDR3 contains 15 residues. CDR3 DNA sequence: TGTGCCAGTTCCCCGATACTAGCGGCCTACAATGAGCAGTTCTTC. This translates into CASSPILAAYNEQFF.

The rearrangement links TRBV19 to TRBJ2-7; possibly TRBD2 for D (6 bases). The germline V gene has CDR1 LNHDA and CDR2 SQIVND (reference sequence). The V end was cut by 3 bases, the J end by 3 bases, with 15 bases between. The length of the CDR3 is 15 residues. CDR3 in amino acids: CASSIMGGRVYEQYF. CDR3 sequence (DNA): TGTGCCAGTAGTATTATGGGGGGACGAGTCTACGAGCAGTACTTC.